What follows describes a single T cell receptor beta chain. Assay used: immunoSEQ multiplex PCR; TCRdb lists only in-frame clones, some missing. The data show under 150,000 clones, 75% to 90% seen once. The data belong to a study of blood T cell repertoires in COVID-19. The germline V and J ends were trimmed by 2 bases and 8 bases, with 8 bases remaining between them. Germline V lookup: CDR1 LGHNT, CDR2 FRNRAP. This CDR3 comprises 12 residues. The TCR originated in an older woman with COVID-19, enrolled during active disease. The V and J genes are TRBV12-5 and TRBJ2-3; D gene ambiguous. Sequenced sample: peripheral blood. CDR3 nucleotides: TGTGCTAGTGGTTTGTCCCAGCGTACGCAGTATTTT. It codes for CASGLSQRTQYF. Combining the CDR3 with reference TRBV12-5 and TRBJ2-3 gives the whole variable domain DARVTQTPRHKVTEMGQEVTMRCQPILGHNTVFWYRQTMMQGLELLAYFRNRAPLDDSGMPKDRFSAEMPDATLATLKIQPSEPRDSAVYFCASGLSQRTQYFGPGTRLTVL.